These 20 T cell receptor beta chains share one sample of origin, sequenced in a study of control samples from healthy donors and cancer patients. Profiled with immunoSEQ multiplex PCR; TCRdb holds only in-frame clones, not every one. The sample comprises about 160,000 clones, approximately 94% of which are singletons, and about 15% rests with the top ten. The material sequenced was PBMCs. The receptors derive from a man aged 60 to 75 with colorectal cancer.

This chain joins TRBV5-6 and TRBJ1-1; no clear D gene. Deletions cut 0 bases from V and 5 bases from J, with 11 bases between. This CDR3 is built from 14 residues. Germline lookup yields CDR1 SGHDT and CDR2 YYEEEE. The CDR3 loop reads CASSLAGSGTEAFF. DNA of the CDR3: TGTGCCAGCAGCTTGGCGGGAAGTGGAACTGAAGCTTTCTTT.

Concerning this clone itself: Germline and junction disagree at one end, which may indicate a read error. The same CDR3 also results from other DNA sequences found in this sample. The rearrangement uses TRBV5-1 and TRBJ2-7; D remains unclear. Germline CDR1 reads SGHRS; CDR2 reads YFSETQ. The CDR3 totals 13 residues. CDR3 DNA sequence: TGCGCCAGCAGCCAAACAAGAGCTCTCGAGCAGTACTTT. It specifies CASSQTRALEQYF.

The chain joins TRBV11-2 to TRBJ2-7; possible D gene TRBD2, 5 bases. The CDR3 consists of 15 residues. Deletions cut 0 bases from V and 5 bases from J, with 14 bases between. The germline CDR1 and CDR2 sequences are SGHAT and FQNNGV. CDR3 nucleotides: TGTGCCAGCAGCTTAGATGGGTGGGAGCAGGACGAGCAGTACTTC. This translates into CASSLDGWEQDEQYF.

This clone was seen only a few times. The chain is built from TRBV27 and TRBJ1-2; 7 positions agree with TRBD1. This CDR3 has 16 amino acids. Germline values: CDR1 MNHEY, CDR2 SMNVEV (reference sequence). V trimming: 5 bases; J trimming: 4 bases; junction bases outside the gene matches: 13. CDR3 residues: CASSPIWGRGFYGYTF. Written as DNA, the CDR3 is TGTGCCAGCAGTCCGATTTGGGGCAGGGGGTTCTATGGCTACACCTTC.

The genes are TRBV30 and TRBJ1-1; D gene uncertain. CDR1 and CDR2 from the germline V gene are GTSNPN and SVGIG (reference sequence). The CDR3 runs to 13 residues. The ends were cut back, 5 bases at V and 0 bases at J, with 10 bases in the middle. The CDR3 DNA is TGTGCCTGGTCGACCAACATGAACACTGAAGCTTTCTTT. This translates into CAWSTNMNTEAFF. Full variable domain (missing parts from reference TRBV30 and TRBJ1-1): SQTIHQWPATLVQPVGSPLSLECTVEGTSNPNLYWYRQAAGRGLQLLFYSVGIGQISSEVPQNLSASRPQDRQFILSSKKLLLSDSGFYLCAWSTNMNTEAFFGQGTRLTVV.

This clone has just one count. The V and J genes are TRBV9 and TRBJ2-3; 10 bases are shared with TRBD2. V gave up 0 bases and J gave up 4 bases; unmatched junction bases: 8. The CDR3 has 17 residues. CDR1 is SGDLS and CDR2 is YYNGEE in the germline V gene. The CDR3 region is CASSVASAGTSADTQYF. The CDR3 DNA reads TGTGCCAGCAGCGTAGCTTCCGCCGGGACTAGCGCAGATACGCAGTATTTT.

This sequence joins TRBV19 and TRBJ2-1, with D unresolved. The germline V and J ends were trimmed by 3 bases and 7 bases, with 10 bases remaining between them. Germline V lookup: CDR1 LNHDA, CDR2 SQIVND (reference sequence). This CDR3 is 13 amino acids long. CDR3 protein: CASSIESGNEQFF. CDR3 nucleotides: TGTGCCAGTAGTATCGAATCTGGGAATGAGCAGTTCTTC. The whole variable domain, filled in from reference TRBV19 and TRBJ2-1, reads DGGITQSPKYLFRKEGQNVTLSCEQNLNHDAMYWYRQDPGQGLRLIYYSQIVNDFQKGDIAEGYSVSREKKESFPLTVTSAQKNPTAFYLCASSIESGNEQFFGPGTRLTVL.

This chain links TRBV6-5 with TRBJ1-3; D perhaps matches TRBD1 (5 bases). The V gene's germline CDR1 is MNHEY and CDR2 SVGAGI. Trimming took off 7 bases at V and 0 bases at J, with 13 bases between the two ends. The CDR3 length is 15 residues. CDR3 loop: CASTLDTSSGNTIYF. The CDR3, as DNA: TGTGCCAGCACCTTGGACACAAGCTCTGGAAACACCATATATTTT.

The V and J genes are TRBV7-2 and TRBJ2-2, with D perhaps TRBD2 (6 bases). Per germline, CDR1 SGHTA and CDR2 FQGNSA. CDR3 size: 15 residues. V was pared by 2 bases and J by 4 bases, with 11 bases between. CDR3 in DNA: TGTGCCAGCAGCTTAAGCGGGCCTATCACCGGGGAGCTGTTTTTT. Its protein product is CASSLSGPITGELFF.

This clone occurred once. The chain is built from TRBV6-5 and TRBJ2-3; TRBD2 aligns across 15 bases. V gave up 8 bases and J gave up 6 bases; unmatched junction bases: 6. CDR3 length: 15 residues. Germline V lookup: CDR1 MNHEY, CDR2 SVGAGI. The CDR3 DNA is TGTGCCAGCGGACTAGCGGGGGGGACTTGGGATACGCAGTATTTT. It codes for CASGLAGGTWDTQYF.

Note on this clone: In the same sample, other DNA sequences code for this CDR3. This chain's CDR3 is CASSLAGDTEAFF. For the CDR3, the DNA is TGCGCCAGCAGCTTGGCAGGGGACACTGAAGCTTTCTTT. The chain recombines TRBV5-1 with TRBJ1-1; possible D gene TRBD1, 6 bases. V was clipped by 0 bases and J by 3 bases, with 6 bases between them. The CDR3 sequence is 13 residues long. CDR1 SGHRS and CDR2 YFSETQ come from the germline V gene.

CDR3 DNA: TGTGCCAGCCTCAAGAGTGTAGACGCTGAAGCTTTCTTT. Translated, it gives CASLKSVDAEAFF. The chain is built from TRBV25-1 and TRBJ1-1; D is uncertain. V lost 8 bases and J lost 6, with 16 bases in between. The CDR3 totals 13 residues. Germline V gives CDR1 MGHDK, CDR2 SYGVNS.

V usage is TRBV7-6 and J usage is TRBJ2-7; D uncertain. Germline-derived CDR1 and CDR2 are SGHVS and FNYEAQ. The CDR3 is 13 amino acids. V shed 1 base and J shed 3 bases, with 7 bases lying between them. The CDR3 DNA follows: TGTGCCAGCAGCTTAGACGGGTACTACGAGCAGTACTTC. Its protein is CASSLDGYYEQYF.

In DNA, the CDR3 is TGTGCCAGCAGCGTGGGACACGCTAATTCACCCCTCCACTTT. This gives the protein CASSVGHANSPLHF. The chain recombines TRBV7-9 with TRBJ1-6, with D perhaps matching TRBD1 (6 bases). The V gene's germline CDR1 is SEHNR and CDR2 FQNEAQ (reference sequence). This CDR3 has 14 residues. V dropped 5 bases and J dropped 6 bases, with 11 bases sitting between them.

This clone was observed a handful of times. This chain uses TRBV5-1 with TRBJ1-2; 7 nucleotides agree with TRBD1. CDR1 SGHRS and CDR2 YFSETQ come from the germline V gene. The ends lost 5 bases at V and 0 bases at J; junction bases unmatched: 4. The CDR3 sequence is 14 residues long. The DNA for the CDR3 is TGCGCCAGCAGGGGGACAGATACTAACTATGGCTACACCTTC. Translation: CASRGTDTNYGYTF.

The chain carries TRBV28 and TRBJ1-5; no definite D call. Between the trimmed V and J ends, which lost 6 bases and 4 bases, there was a span of 10 bases. CDR1 and CDR2 from the germline V gene are MDHEN and SYDVKM. The CDR3 is made up of 13 amino acids. For the CDR3, the DNA is TGTGCCAGCAGCCTCTCCAGGAATCAGCCCCAGCATTTT. It yields the protein CASSLSRNQPQHF.

This clone was observed a single time. The V gene is TRBV3-1 (or the pseudogene TRBV3-2), the J gene TRBJ2-3; D uncertain. The CDR3 totals 13 residues. Per the germline V gene, CDR1 is LGHDT and CDR2 is YNNKEL (reference sequence). Trimming cost V 0 bases and J 3 bases, with 4 bases left between them. CDR3 nucleotide sequence: TGTGCCAGCAGCCAAGAATGGACAGATACGCAGTATTTT. Residues: CASSQEWTDTQYF.

The chain links TRBV19 to TRBJ1-6; 11 nucleotides align to TRBD1. This CDR3 spans 15 amino acids. V was clipped by 7 bases and J by 8 bases; unmatched bases: 7. The V gene's germline CDR1 is LNHDA and CDR2 SQIVND (reference sequence). The CDR3 loop is CASTTRTGGDSPLHF. The DNA of the CDR3 is TGTGCCAGTACCACTAGGACAGGGGGCGATTCACCCCTCCACTTT.

The V and J genes are TRBV19 and TRBJ1-1; TRBD1 aligns across 7 bases. Per the germline V gene, CDR1 is LNHDA and CDR2 is SQIVND (reference sequence). The CDR3 length is 15 residues. Trimming removed 4 bases from V and 4 bases from J; junction bases left unmatched: 9. DNA of the CDR3: TGTGCCAGTAGTAAAGGAGGGGGCGTGGGCACTGAAGCTTTCTTT. Its protein is CASSKGGGVGTEAFF.

The V call is TRBV7-9, the J call TRBJ2-2, with unresolved D. Trimming stripped 7 bases from V and 2 bases from J, with 8 bases between. Per germline, CDR1 SEHNR and CDR2 FQNEAQ (reference sequence). The CDR3 totals 13 residues. CDR3 DNA: TGTGCCAGCAACAAGGTTAACACCGGGGAGCTGTTTTTT. This translates into CASNKVNTGELFF.